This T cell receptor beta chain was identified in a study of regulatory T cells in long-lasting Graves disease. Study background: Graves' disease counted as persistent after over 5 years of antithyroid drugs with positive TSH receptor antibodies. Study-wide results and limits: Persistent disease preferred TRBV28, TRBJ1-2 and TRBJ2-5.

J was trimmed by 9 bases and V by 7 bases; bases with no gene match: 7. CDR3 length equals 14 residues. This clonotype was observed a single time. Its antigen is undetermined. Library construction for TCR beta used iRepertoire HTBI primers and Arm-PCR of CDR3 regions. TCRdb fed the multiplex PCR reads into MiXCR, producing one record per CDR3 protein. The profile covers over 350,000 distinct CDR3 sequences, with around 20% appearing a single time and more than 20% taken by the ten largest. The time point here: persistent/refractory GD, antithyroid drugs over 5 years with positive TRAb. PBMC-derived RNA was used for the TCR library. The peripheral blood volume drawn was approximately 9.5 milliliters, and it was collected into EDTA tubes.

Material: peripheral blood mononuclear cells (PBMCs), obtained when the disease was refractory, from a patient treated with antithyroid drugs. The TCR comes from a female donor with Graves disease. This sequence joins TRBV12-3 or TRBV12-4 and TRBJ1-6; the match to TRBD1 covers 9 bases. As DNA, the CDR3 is TGTGCCAGCACCCCGGGACAGGGTACTTCACCCCTCCACTTT. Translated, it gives CASTPGQGTSPLHF.